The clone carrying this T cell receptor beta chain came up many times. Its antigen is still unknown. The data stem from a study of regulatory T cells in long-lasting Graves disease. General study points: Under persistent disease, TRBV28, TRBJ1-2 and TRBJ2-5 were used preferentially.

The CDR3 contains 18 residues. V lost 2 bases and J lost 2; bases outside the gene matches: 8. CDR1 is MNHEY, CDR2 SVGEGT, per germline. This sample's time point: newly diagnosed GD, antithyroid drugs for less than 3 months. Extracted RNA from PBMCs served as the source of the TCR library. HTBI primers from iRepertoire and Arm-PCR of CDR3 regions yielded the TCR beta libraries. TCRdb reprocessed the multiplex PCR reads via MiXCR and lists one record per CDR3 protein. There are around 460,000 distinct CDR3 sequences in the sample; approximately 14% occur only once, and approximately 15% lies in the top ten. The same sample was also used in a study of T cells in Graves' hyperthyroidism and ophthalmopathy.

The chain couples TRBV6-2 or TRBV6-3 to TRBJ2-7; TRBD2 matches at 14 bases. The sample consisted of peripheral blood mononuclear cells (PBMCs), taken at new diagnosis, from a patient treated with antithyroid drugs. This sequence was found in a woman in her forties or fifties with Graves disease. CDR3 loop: CASSYGTSGRGGAYEQYF. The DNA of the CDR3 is TGTGCCAGCAGTTACGGGACTAGCGGGAGAGGGGGGGCCTACGAGCAGTACTTC.